A selection of T cell receptor beta chains follows, all from one sample in a study of cytomegalovirus exposure and HLA in healthy donors. Generated by immunoSEQ multiplex PCR, the TCRdb table keeps only in-frame clones and is missing some. The sample has approximately 200,000 clones, approximately 84% seen once. Source material: PBMCs. These receptors came from a boy aged 5-17 years in good health and CMV-seronegative. The CDR3 runs from the conserved cysteine through the conserved F or W. The order of the fields is D gene, V gene, clone size, J gene, CDR3 DNA, CDR3 protein. D genes are given only for firm matches. Clone sizes are given selectively: once, few, many, or a class where the clone is expanded.

d_call: -
v_call: TRBV6-4
clone_size: -
j_call: TRBJ1-5
cdr3_nt: TGTGCCAGACCAGGGGCCGAGGGGGGGAGCAATCAGCCCCAGCATTTT
cdr3_aa: CARPGAEGGSNQPQHF

d_call: -
v_call: TRBV9
clone_size: -
j_call: TRBJ1-6
cdr3_nt: TGTGCCAGCAGTGAAGGGACGGGAGTCAATTCACCCCTCCACTTT
cdr3_aa: CASSEGTGVNSPLHF

d_call: -
v_call: TRBV28
clone_size: -
j_call: TRBJ1-1
cdr3_nt: TGTGCCAGCAGTCCTCAGGGAAGAGCTTTCTTT
cdr3_aa: CASSPQGRAFF

d_call: -
v_call: TRBV19
clone_size: -
j_call: TRBJ1-1
cdr3_nt: TGTGCCAGTAGTATAGATGGGCAGGCGAACACTGAAGCTTTCTTT
cdr3_aa: CASSIDGQANTEAFF

d_call: -
v_call: TRBV5-1
clone_size: -
j_call: TRBJ2-3
cdr3_nt: TGCGCCAGCAGCTTGGCAGGGCCCGAAACAGATACGCAGTATTTT
cdr3_aa: CASSLAGPETDTQYF

d_call: -
v_call: TRBV19
clone_size: -
j_call: TRBJ1-3
cdr3_nt: TGTGCCAGTACCTCGGCGGGCATTTCCTCTGGAAACACCATATATTTT
cdr3_aa: CASTSAGISSGNTIYF

d_call: -
v_call: TRBV12-2
clone_size: few
j_call: TRBJ2-7
cdr3_nt: TGTGCAAGTCACTACCGCCCTCAAACCGGGACAGTTCCTCCTACGGGGCAGTACTTC
cdr3_aa: CASHYRPQTGTVPPTGQYF

d_call: TRBD1
v_call: TRBV30
clone_size: -
j_call: TRBJ2-7
cdr3_nt: TGTGCCTGTTCGACAGGGCCCTACGAGCAGTACTTC
cdr3_aa: CACSTGPYEQYF

d_call: TRBD2
v_call: TRBV7-2
clone_size: -
j_call: TRBJ2-2
cdr3_nt: TGTGCCAGCAGCTTGGTAGCGGGGGCCTCCGGGGGCACCGGGGAGCTGTTTTTT
cdr3_aa: CASSLVAGASGGTGELFF

d_call: -
v_call: TRBV29-1
clone_size: -
j_call: TRBJ1-4
cdr3_nt: TGCAGCGTTTTGGCAGTTAATGAAAAACTGTTTTTT
cdr3_aa: CSVLAVNEKLFF

d_call: -
v_call: TRBV4-2
clone_size: -
j_call: TRBJ2-6
cdr3_nt: TGTGCCAGCAGCCCAGACCCTACTGGGGCCAACGTCCTGACTTTC
cdr3_aa: CASSPDPTGANVLTF

d_call: -
v_call: TRBV7-3
clone_size: -
j_call: TRBJ1-6
cdr3_nt: TGTGCCAGCAGCCCGGACAGAAATTCACCCCTCCACTTT
cdr3_aa: CASSPDRNSPLHF

d_call: TRBD1
v_call: TRBV9
clone_size: -
j_call: TRBJ2-1
cdr3_nt: TGTGCCAGCAGCGTAGGTGGGACAGTTTACAATGAGCAGTTCTTC
cdr3_aa: CASSVGGTVYNEQFF

d_call: -
v_call: TRBV19
clone_size: once
j_call: TRBJ2-5
cdr3_nt: TGTGCCAGTAGTATATCAGGGGCCAAAGAGACCCAGTACTTC
cdr3_aa: CASSISGAKETQYF

d_call: -
v_call: TRBV30
clone_size: -
j_call: TRBJ2-5
cdr3_nt: TGTGCTCACCGCCCCGGGGGTGGGGAGACCCAGTACTTC
cdr3_aa: CAHRPGGGETQYF

d_call: TRBD1
v_call: TRBV27
clone_size: -
j_call: TRBJ1-2
cdr3_nt: TGTGCCAAGTCTGACAGGGCAATTCTCTATGGCTACACCTTC
cdr3_aa: CAKSDRAILYGYTF

d_call: TRBD2
v_call: TRBV9
clone_size: -
j_call: TRBJ2-2
cdr3_nt: TGTGCCAGCAGGGGGACTAGCGGGAGCACCGGGGAGCTGTTTTTT
cdr3_aa: CASRGTSGSTGELFF

d_call: TRBD1
v_call: TRBV5-4
clone_size: -
j_call: TRBJ1-4
cdr3_nt: TGTGCCAGCAGCTTGGGGGGACAGGGGGATGAAAAACTGTTTTTT
cdr3_aa: CASSLGGQGDEKLFF

d_call: -
v_call: TRBV27
clone_size: -
j_call: TRBJ2-1
cdr3_nt: TGTGCCAGCAGTTCCCCGGGATTAAGCTCCTACAATGAGCAGTTCTTC
cdr3_aa: CASSSPGLSSYNEQFF

d_call: TRBD2
v_call: TRBV6-5
clone_size: -
j_call: TRBJ2-7
cdr3_nt: TGTGCCAGCAGGACGGGGGGGGGCTACGAGCAGTACTTC
cdr3_aa: CASRTGGGYEQYF

d_call: -
v_call: TRBV7-6
clone_size: -
j_call: TRBJ2-1
cdr3_nt: TGTGCCAGCAGCCCCCGACAGTACAATGAGCAGTTCTTC
cdr3_aa: CASSPRQYNEQFF

d_call: -
v_call: TRBV6-5
clone_size: -
j_call: TRBJ2-7
cdr3_nt: TGTGCCAGCAGAGGTAGCGGTGGGAGCTCCTACGAGCAGTACTTC
cdr3_aa: CASRGSGGSSYEQYF

d_call: -
v_call: TRBV6-5
clone_size: -
j_call: TRBJ2-3
cdr3_nt: TGTGCCAGCAGTTATGGGAGCAGGACTAGCACAGATACGCAGTATTTT
cdr3_aa: CASSYGSRTSTDTQYF

d_call: TRBD2
v_call: TRBV6-1
clone_size: -
j_call: TRBJ2-7
cdr3_nt: TGTGCCAGCAGCCCATCTAGCGGGGGGGCCTACGAGCAGTACTTC
cdr3_aa: CASSPSSGGAYEQYF

d_call: TRBD1
v_call: TRBV18
clone_size: -
j_call: TRBJ1-5
cdr3_nt: TGTGCCAGCTCCCGCACAGGGGACAATCAGCCCCAGCATTTT
cdr3_aa: CASSRTGDNQPQHF

d_call: TRBD1
v_call: TRBV2
clone_size: -
j_call: TRBJ2-2
cdr3_nt: TGTGCCAGCAGTTCGACAGGGCCCACCGGGGAGCTGTTTTTT
cdr3_aa: CASSSTGPTGELFF

d_call: TRBD1
v_call: TRBV9
clone_size: -
j_call: TRBJ2-7
cdr3_nt: TGTGCCAGCAGCGTAGCGCGGACAGGGTACGAGCAGTACTTC
cdr3_aa: CASSVARTGYEQYF

d_call: -
v_call: TRBV6-1
clone_size: few
j_call: TRBJ2-3
cdr3_nt: TGTGCCAGCAGTTGGGGCAAGGATACGCAGTATTTT
cdr3_aa: CASSWGKDTQYF

d_call: -
v_call: TRBV18
clone_size: -
j_call: TRBJ2-7
cdr3_nt: TGTGCCAGCTCCCCCCTAGGGGTAAACTACGAGCAGTACTTC
cdr3_aa: CASSPLGVNYEQYF

d_call: TRBD2
v_call: TRBV27
clone_size: -
j_call: TRBJ2-2
cdr3_nt: TGTGCCAGCAGTTTTGTAGCGGGGGGCCCGCACACCGGGGAGCTGTTTTTT
cdr3_aa: CASSFVAGGPHTGELFF

d_call: -
v_call: TRBV6-5
clone_size: -
j_call: TRBJ1-2
cdr3_nt: TGTGCCATCCGCTCCTTAGACTATGGCTACACCTTC
cdr3_aa: CAIRSLDYGYTF

d_call: -
v_call: TRBV5-1
clone_size: -
j_call: TRBJ1-1
cdr3_nt: TGCGCCAGCAGCTTGGTGGTCGGTCTAGGCACTGAAGCTTTCTTT
cdr3_aa: CASSLVVGLGTEAFF

d_call: -
v_call: TRBV11-2
clone_size: once
j_call: TRBJ1-1
cdr3_nt: TGTGCCAGCAGCTTAAGCGTTAGGACACAGAACACTGAAGCTTTCTTT
cdr3_aa: CASSLSVRTQNTEAFF

d_call: -
v_call: TRBV28
clone_size: -
j_call: TRBJ1-2
cdr3_nt: TGTGCCAGCAGTTTTTCCAGGGTAAACTATGGCTACACCTTC
cdr3_aa: CASSFSRVNYGYTF

d_call: -
v_call: TRBV6-1
clone_size: -
j_call: TRBJ1-1
cdr3_nt: TGTGCCAGCAGTCGACAGGAATACACTGAAGCTTTCTTT
cdr3_aa: CASSRQEYTEAFF

d_call: TRBD1
v_call: TRBV30
clone_size: -
j_call: TRBJ2-7
cdr3_nt: TGTGCCTCGAGTGACAGGGGCTACGAGCAGTACTTC
cdr3_aa: CASSDRGYEQYF

d_call: -
v_call: TRBV27
clone_size: -
j_call: TRBJ2-7
cdr3_nt: TGTGCCAGCAGTTTTGGAAGAGCCAGGGCCTCCTACGAGCAGTACTTC
cdr3_aa: CASSFGRARASYEQYF

d_call: TRBD1
v_call: TRBV18
clone_size: -
j_call: TRBJ1-2
cdr3_nt: TGTGCCAGCCAGGCCGTCCGGGACAGGAATTATGGAGGATACACCTTC
cdr3_aa: CASQAVRDRNYGGYTF

d_call: TRBD1
v_call: TRBV6-6
clone_size: few
j_call: TRBJ1-5
cdr3_nt: TGTGCCAGCAGCCGACAGGGAGTCTTGGATCAGCCCCAGCATTTT
cdr3_aa: CASSRQGVLDQPQHF

d_call: TRBD2
v_call: TRBV4-1
clone_size: -
j_call: TRBJ2-2
cdr3_nt: TGCGCCAGCAGCCACGCCCGACCCTGGCTAGCGGGAGGTAGTCAGAACACCGGGGAGCTGTTTTTT
cdr3_aa: CASSHARPWLAGGSQNTGELFF

d_call: -
v_call: TRBV20-1
clone_size: -
j_call: TRBJ2-1
cdr3_nt: TGCAGTGCTACCCCAGGAAGTGAGCAGTTCTTC
cdr3_aa: CSATPGSEQFF

d_call: -
v_call: TRBV10-1
clone_size: few
j_call: TRBJ2-2
cdr3_nt: TGCGCCAGCAGTCTTTCAGCGCGTGGCACCGGGGAGCTGTTTTTT
cdr3_aa: CASSLSARGTGELFF

d_call: TRBD2
v_call: TRBV9
clone_size: -
j_call: TRBJ2-1
cdr3_nt: TGTGCCAGCAGCGTAGCCCTAGCGGGGTACAATGAGCAGTTCTTC
cdr3_aa: CASSVALAGYNEQFF

d_call: -
v_call: TRBV5-1
clone_size: -
j_call: TRBJ1-6
cdr3_nt: TGCGCCAGCAGCCTCCTAGGGGCAGCTCCCTATTCACCCCTCCACTTT
cdr3_aa: CASSLLGAAPYSPLHF

d_call: TRBD2
v_call: TRBV28
clone_size: -
j_call: TRBJ2-1
cdr3_nt: TGTGCCAGCAGTCTAATGGCGGGAGGGCTCTACAATGAGCAGTTCTTC
cdr3_aa: CASSLMAGGLYNEQFF

d_call: TRBD2
v_call: TRBV4-3
clone_size: -
j_call: TRBJ2-2
cdr3_nt: TGCGCCAGCAGCCTGAAGCCCGGGGGGGCCCACACCGGGGAGCTGTTTTTT
cdr3_aa: CASSLKPGGAHTGELFF

d_call: TRBD1
v_call: TRBV9
clone_size: few
j_call: TRBJ1-2
cdr3_nt: TGTGCCAGCAGCGTCTGGACAGGAAGCAATGGCTACACCTTC
cdr3_aa: CASSVWTGSNGYTF

d_call: TRBD1
v_call: TRBV28
clone_size: -
j_call: TRBJ2-7
cdr3_nt: TGTGCCAGCAGACAGGGGCCGCACTACGAGCAGTACTTC
cdr3_aa: CASRQGPHYEQYF

d_call: -
v_call: TRBV21-1
clone_size: -
j_call: TRBJ1-2
cdr3_nt: TGTGCCAGCAGCAGACAGGGGGTGAAGGATGGCTACACCTTC
cdr3_aa: CASSRQGVKDGYTF

d_call: TRBD1
v_call: TRBV7-9
clone_size: -
j_call: TRBJ2-6
cdr3_nt: TGTGCCAGCAGCTTAGTCCAGGGGGTGGATACTGGGGCCAACGTCCTGACTTTC
cdr3_aa: CASSLVQGVDTGANVLTF

d_call: -
v_call: TRBV5-8
clone_size: -
j_call: TRBJ1-1
cdr3_nt: TGTGCCAGCAGCTTGCTTTTAAGGGGAAACACTGAAGCTTTCTTT
cdr3_aa: CASSLLLRGNTEAFF

d_call: TRBD1
v_call: TRBV5-6
clone_size: few
j_call: TRBJ2-1
cdr3_nt: TGTGCCAGCAGTTCCCAGGGGGCGAGCTCCTACAATGAGCAGTTCTTC
cdr3_aa: CASSSQGASSYNEQFF